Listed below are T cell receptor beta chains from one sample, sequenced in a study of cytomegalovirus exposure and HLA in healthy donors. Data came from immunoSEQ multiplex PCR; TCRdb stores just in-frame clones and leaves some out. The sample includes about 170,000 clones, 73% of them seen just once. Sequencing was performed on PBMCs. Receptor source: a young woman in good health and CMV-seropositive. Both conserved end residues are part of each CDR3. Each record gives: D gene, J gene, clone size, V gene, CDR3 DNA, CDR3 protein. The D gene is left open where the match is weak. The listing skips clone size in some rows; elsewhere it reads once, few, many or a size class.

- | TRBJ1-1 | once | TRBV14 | TGTGCCAGCAGCCAAGACATCAGGTTTTCTGCTGAAGCTTTCTTT | CASSQDIRFSAEAFF
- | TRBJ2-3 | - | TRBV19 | TGTGCCAGTAGTATAATTGGGCCAGATACGCAGTATTTT | CASSIIGPDTQYF
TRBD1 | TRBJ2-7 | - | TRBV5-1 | TGCGCCAGCAGCCTAGCAATTGACAGGGCCCACGAGCAGTACTTC | CASSLAIDRAHEQYF
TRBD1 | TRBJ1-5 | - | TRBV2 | TGTGCCAGCAGTGGACAGGGGAGCAATCAGCCCCAGCATTTT | CASSGQGSNQPQHF
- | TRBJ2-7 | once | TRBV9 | TGTGCCAGCAGCGTAGGGCAGGCATCCTACGAGCAGTACTTC | CASSVGQASYEQYF
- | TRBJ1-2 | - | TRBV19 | TGTGCCAGTAGGGTTGGGGGGTCCGGGGATGGCTACACCTTC | CASRVGGSGDGYTF
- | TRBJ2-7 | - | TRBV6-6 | TGTGCCAGCAATAAGGCGGGTGGCTACGAGCAGTACTTC | CASNKAGGYEQYF
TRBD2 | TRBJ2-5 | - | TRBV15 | TGTGCCACCAGCAGAGACCCTCGCGGGGGACAAGAGACCCAGTACTTC | CATSRDPRGGQETQYF
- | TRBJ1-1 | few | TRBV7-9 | TGTGCCAGCAGCCATGGCTCCCGAGCTTTCTTT | CASSHGSRAFF
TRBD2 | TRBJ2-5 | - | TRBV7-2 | TGTGCCAGCAGCTTCCAGCGGGGGGGAGAGACCCAGTACTTC | CASSFQRGGETQYF
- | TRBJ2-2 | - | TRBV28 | TGTGCCAGCAGTTTAAGGTTGGGGCGGGGGCCGAACACCGGGGAGCTGTTTTTT | CASSLRLGRGPNTGELFF
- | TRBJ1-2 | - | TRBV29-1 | TGCAGCGTCGCCTCCGGGGTCTATGGCTACACCTTC | CSVASGVYGYTF
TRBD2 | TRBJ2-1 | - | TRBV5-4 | TGTGCCAGCAGCTCGGGACTAGGGGGGCCCTCCTACAATGAGCAGTTCTTC | CASSSGLGGPSYNEQFF
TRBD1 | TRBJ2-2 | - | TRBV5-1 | TGCGCCAGCAGCCCCAGGGGACAGCAGAACACCGGGGAGCTGTTTTTT | CASSPRGQQNTGELFF
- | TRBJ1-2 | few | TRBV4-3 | TGCGCCAGCATTCGGTGTGGGCGGGCAGACTATGGCTACACCTTC | CASIRCGRADYGYTF
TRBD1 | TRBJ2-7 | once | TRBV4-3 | TGCGCCAGCAGCCAAGGCAAAACAGGGGGTTACGAGCAGTACTTC | CASSQGKTGGYEQYF
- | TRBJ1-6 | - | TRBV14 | TGTGCCAGCAGCCACTTAGTCGACAGGACGGGTAATTCACCCCTCCACTTT | CASSHLVDRTGNSPLHF
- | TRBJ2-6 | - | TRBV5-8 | TGTGCCAGCAGCCATAGGGACTCCCGGGTTGGGGCCAACGTCCTGACTTTC | CASSHRDSRVGANVLTF
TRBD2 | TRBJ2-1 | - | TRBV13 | TGTGCCAGCAGTTTGGGACTAGCGGGGGACAATGAGCAGTTCTTC | CASSLGLAGDNEQFF
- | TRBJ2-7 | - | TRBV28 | TGTGCCAGCAGTTCCGGGGAGAGCTCCTACGAGCAGTACTTC | CASSSGESSYEQYF
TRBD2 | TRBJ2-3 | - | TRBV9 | TGTGCCAGCAGCGTAGCCGGGACTAGGGGCACAGATACGCAGTATTTT | CASSVAGTRGTDTQYF
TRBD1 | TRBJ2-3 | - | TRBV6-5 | TGTGCCAGCACGGGGACAGGGGGAGATACGCAGTATTTT | CASTGTGGDTQYF
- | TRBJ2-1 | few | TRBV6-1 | TGTGCCAGCAGTGAATGGAGGACAGATGAACTAGGCGGTGAGCAGTTCTTC | CASSEWRTDELGGEQFF
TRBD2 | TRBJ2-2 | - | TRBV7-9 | TGTGCCAGCAGCTCCACCGGGACTAGCGGGACCTACACCGGGGAGCTGTTTTTT | CASSSTGTSGTYTGELFF
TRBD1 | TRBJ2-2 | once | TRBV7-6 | TGTGCCAGCAGTCCCCGGGACAGGGGGAGGGAGCTGTTTTTT | CASSPRDRGRELFF
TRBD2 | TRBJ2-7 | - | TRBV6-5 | TGTGCCAGCAGCCGCGGACTAGCAGGCACCTACGAGCAGTACTTC | CASSRGLAGTYEQYF
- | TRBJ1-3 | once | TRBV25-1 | TGTGCCAGCAGTGGTCCCGACAGGGGAAACACCATATATTTT | CASSGPDRGNTIYF
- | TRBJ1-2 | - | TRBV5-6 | TGTGCCAGCAGCTCCGGGGATGGCCGAGGAGGCTACACCTTC | CASSSGDGRGGYTF
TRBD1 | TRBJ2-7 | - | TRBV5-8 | TGTGCCAGCAGCCTACAGACAGGGAAAACCTACGAGCAGTACTTC | CASSLQTGKTYEQYF
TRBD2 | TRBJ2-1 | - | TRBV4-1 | TGCGCCAGCAGCCAAGGGACTAGCGGGGGGTTTTTAAATGAGCAGTTCTTC | CASSQGTSGGFLNEQFF
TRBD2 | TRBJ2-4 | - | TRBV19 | TGTGCCAGTAGTACACCTAGCGGGGGGATCAACATTCAGTACTTC | CASSTPSGGINIQYF
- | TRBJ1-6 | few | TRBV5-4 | TGTGCCAGCAGCCCCAGGGACAACGACAGCTCCTATAATTCACCCCTCCACTTT | CASSPRDNDSSYNSPLHF
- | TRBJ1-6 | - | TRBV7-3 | TGTGCCAGCAGCTTAATAGCAGGGATTAATTCACCCCTCCACTTT | CASSLIAGINSPLHF
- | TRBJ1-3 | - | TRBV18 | TGTGCCAGCTCACCTTCAGGGGATTCGAGAAACACCATATATTTT | CASSPSGDSRNTIYF
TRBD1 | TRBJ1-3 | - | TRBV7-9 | TGTGCCAGCAGCTCTCCAACCCCGGGACAGGGGGCTCATGGAAACACCATATATTTT | CASSSPTPGQGAHGNTIYF
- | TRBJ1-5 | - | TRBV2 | TGTGCCAGCAGGGAATCCCCAGGGAATAGCAATCAGCCCCAGCATTTT | CASRESPGNSNQPQHF
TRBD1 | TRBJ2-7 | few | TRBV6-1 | TGTGCCAGCAGTGAAGCGAAGGTCGGACAGGTTAGCTCCTACGAGCAGTACTTC | CASSEAKVGQVSSYEQYF
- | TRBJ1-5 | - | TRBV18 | TGTGCCAGCTCACCAGGGAGTGATCAGCCCCAGCATTTT | CASSPGSDQPQHF
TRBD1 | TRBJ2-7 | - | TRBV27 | TGTGCCAGCAGTCCTCACCGACAGGGGCGGCCCTACGAGCAGTACTTC | CASSPHRQGRPYEQYF
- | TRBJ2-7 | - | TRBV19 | TGTGCCAGTAGTAGTTGGGCAGACTACGAGCAGTACTTC | CASSSWADYEQYF
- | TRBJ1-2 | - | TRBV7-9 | TGTGCCAGCAGCTTAGCCGGTGGTGGCTACACCTTC | CASSLAGGGYTF
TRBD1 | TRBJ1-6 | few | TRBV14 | TGTGCCAGCAGGAGGACAGGGGAAAGTTTGGATTCACCCCTCCACTTT | CASRRTGESLDSPLHF
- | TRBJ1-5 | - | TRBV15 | TGTGCCACCAGCAGAGAATACCGGGACACTAAGAGCAATCAGCCCCAGCATTTT | CATSREYRDTKSNQPQHF
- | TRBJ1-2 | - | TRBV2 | TGTGCCAGCAGTGACACTGCCTATGGCTACACCTTC | CASSDTAYGYTF
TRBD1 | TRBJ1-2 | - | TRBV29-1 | TGCAGCGTTTATACCGGGACAGCCTATGGCTACACCTTC | CSVYTGTAYGYTF
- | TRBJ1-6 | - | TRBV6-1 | TGTGCCACCACAATAACGGGGAGTAATTCACCCCTCCACTTT | CATTITGSNSPLHF
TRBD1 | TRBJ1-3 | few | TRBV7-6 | TGTGCCAGCAGCTTAGCCCCCCTGACAGGGAACGGAAACACCATATATTTT | CASSLAPLTGNGNTIYF